The sample holds a few counts of the clone carrying this TCR beta chain. This record belongs to a study of blood T cells in healthy people across ages. Drawn from each donor were 9 to 10 milliliters of peripheral blood. The authors ran a second PCR of about 6 to 11 cycles using a sample-barcoded 5' primer and a J-beta primer mix. One entry per CDR3 protein results from TCRdb running MiXCR on the 5' RACE reads. This table holds 800,000 or so distinct CDR3 sequences, about half found once. The clonotype originates from a man at least 80 years old in good health. The sequencing sample was made of blood.

The CDR3 region has the DNA TGTGCCAGCAGATCCATCCGGGACAACTCCTACGAGCAGTACTTC. Translation: CASRSIRDNSYEQYF. The chain carries TRBV7-9 and TRBJ2-7; D may be TRBD1 (6 bases). The V end lost 6 bases, the J end lost 0 bases, and 15 bases lay between the germline ends. Germline-derived CDR1 and CDR2 are SEHNR and FQNEAQ (reference sequence). This CDR3 contains 15 residues.